The present T cell receptor beta chain was sequenced within a study of shared clonotypes between healthy human individuals (dated by TCRdb to about 2020). Context from the whole study: A few men and a couple of women, aged 18 to 49 years, made up the cohort. For each donor, three plates each were used for CD4 naive and CD4 memory, two plates were used for CD8 naive, and one plate was used for CD8 memory. Between about 0.94 and 8.9 billion PBMCs per donor were obtained by leukapheresis. Different laboratories and diverse techniques were used to prepare libraries and sequence TCR repertoires, to increase sequencing depth and limit assay-specific biases. To estimate repertoire size and how much clonotype sharing occurs between individuals, the study deeply sequenced the blood TCR repertoires of five healthy adults.

The CDR3 covers 14 residues, taking in both the cysteine and the phenylalanine. The sequence is cut down to CDR3 DNA, 42 bases in frame from base 1. A distance of 11 bases separates the germline ends of V and J, which lose 1 base and 6 bases respectively. CDR1 and CDR2 are read off the germline V gene as SGHAT and FQNNGV. For the CD8 naive samples, CD45RO-negative cells were positively selected for CCR7, yielding a CD45RA+CCR7+ population from which TemRA cells were excluded. Healthy HIV-negative adults with no recently reported acute infections or vaccinations were included as donors. Every donor was a Caucasian adult residing in Nashville, Tennessee, USA. Blood was obtained by leukapheresis, after which PBMCs were separated by Ficoll-Histopaque density gradient centrifugation and cryopreserved in liquid nitrogen vapor phase. Analytical flow cytometry was used to check the purity and quantity of every magnetically sorted T cell population. From each sorted fraction, genomic DNA was isolated and quantified by UV absorbance on a Nanodrop 2000c.

Using the deep immunoSEQ assay, TCR CDR3 regions were amplified from genomic DNA by multiplex PCR. For each cell subset, the extracted genomic DNA was distributed evenly across all wells of several immunoSEQ 96-well plates, and each plate served as one replicate. For sorted subsets, each replicate PCR was loaded with roughly 200 ng genomic DNA, equivalent to approximately 33,000 T cell genomes. The purified libraries were quantified using a Qubit 3.0 fluorometer, sized with a Bioanalyzer 2100, and then quantified again using the KAPA Library Quantification kit. Every immunoSEQ 96-well plate was sequenced on a dedicated single-read 150-cycle Illumina NextSeq 550 flow cell. The authors processed their data as follows. Because only junctional sequences without quality scores were contained in the immunoSEQ output, filtering matching that applied to full-length reads could not be performed. To assign V/J genes and CDR3, sequences were annotated using PyIR, a Python wrapper for IgBLAST v1.9, with IMGT germline references. Reads were removed for weak V/J assignments (E-value above 1e-6), missing CDR3, stop codons, out-of-frame junctions, or ambiguous translated residues. V3J clonotypes were defined as sequences sharing an identical inferred V gene, J gene, and CDR3 amino acid sequence. To compute the percentage overlap between repertoires, the number of shared unique clonotypes was divided by the size of the smaller repertoire. Three approaches were used to assess repertoire richness: RTK rarefaction, the Chao1 estimator, and Recon v2.1 estimates of unobserved clonotypes. Generation probabilities for all TCRbeta clonotypes obtained by the gDNA method from a handful of donors were computed using OLGA. The clones in this table, taken by TCRdb from immuneACCESS, are in-frame only. Not every clone is retained; where verified, under half of the shortfall comes from an unresolved V gene, and the cause of the rest is unknown. V and J calls and clone size are as listed in that table; D and trimming were resolved from the DNA. Counted in this sample were about 2.1 million clones; roughly 95% of them appeared once. Of the sample, around 1.8% falls within the top ten clones.

What the work shows at the level of the full study, not this receptor alone: Compared with non-shared clonotypes, clonotypes shared by all four sorted-subset donors had higher generation probabilities. Incomplete sequencing was indicated by rarefaction of sorted-subset datasets, despite the large sequencing depth. Pairwise subsampling indicated that sequencing depth was expected to affect the degree of clonotype sharing among donors. Because the study included a small number of donors, the genetic and exposure-history diversity represented was limited. Across four donors, about 4.5% of naive CD4, 3% to 4% of naive CD8, around 2.1% of memory CD4, and 0.4% of memory CD8 clonotypes were shared. Naive subsets generally had larger estimated clonotype richness than memory subsets. Sampling was restricted to blood, and TCR repertoires in tissues likely differ from the TCR repertoires found in blood.

As to this clone: The antigen it binds to is not known. No base qualities exist here, and no much larger clone lies one base off it.

The rearrangement joined TRBV11-2 to TRBJ2-3, with a tentative D gene TRBD1 over 5 matching bases. Sequencing was carried out using naive CD8+ T cells from PBMCs. The sample's cell subset or site, from its label and the paper: CD45RA+CCR7+. This clonotype originated in a young man in good health. Some clones in this sample may be carry-over from other donors' samples. The CDR3 corresponds to CASSLGLSGDTQYF. The DNA is TGTGCCAGCAGCTTAGGTCTCTCAGGGGATACGCAGTATTTT.